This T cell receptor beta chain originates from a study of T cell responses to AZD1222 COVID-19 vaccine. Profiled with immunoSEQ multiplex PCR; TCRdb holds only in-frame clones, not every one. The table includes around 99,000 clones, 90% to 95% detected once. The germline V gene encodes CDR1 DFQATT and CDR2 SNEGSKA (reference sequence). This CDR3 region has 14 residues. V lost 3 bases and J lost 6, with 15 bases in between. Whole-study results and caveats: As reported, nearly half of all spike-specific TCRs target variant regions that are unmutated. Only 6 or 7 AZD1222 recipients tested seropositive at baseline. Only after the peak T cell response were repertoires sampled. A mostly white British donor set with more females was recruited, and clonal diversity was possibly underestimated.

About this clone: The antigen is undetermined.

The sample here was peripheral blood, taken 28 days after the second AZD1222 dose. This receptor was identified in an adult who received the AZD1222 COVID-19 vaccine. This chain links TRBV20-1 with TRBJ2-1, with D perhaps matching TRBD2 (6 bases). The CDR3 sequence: CSASVGSPINEQFF. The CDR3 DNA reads TGCAGTGCTAGTGTCGGGAGCCCCATCAATGAGCAGTTCTTC.